These 25 T cell receptor beta chains share one sample of origin, sequenced in a study of CXCR3-negative and CXCR3-positive naive CD8 T cells. Preparation of TRB cDNA libraries relied on 5' RACE carrying UMI labels. Reprocessing the 5' RACE reads, TCRdb reports a single entry for every CDR3 protein and omits DNA. The specimen's table records more than 7,500 distinct CDR3 sequences. Material: naive CXCR3- CD8+ T cells from blood. Subset specified: CD45RO-CCR7+CD27+CD95- naive CD8+ T cells lacking CXCR3 (TNR3-). These receptor sequences come from a human donor in good health. Some clones in this sample may be carry-over from other donors' samples.

This chain links TRBV9 with TRBJ2-1. CDR1 is SGDLS and CDR2 is YYNGEE in the germline V gene. The CDR3 contains 14 residues. This chain's CDR3 is CASSVGALYAEQFF.

The J gene is TRBJ2-1, the V gene TRBV29-1; TCRdb proposes TRBD2, but this gene call is untestable without DNA. Germline V gene sequence: CDR1 SQVTM, CDR2 ANQGSEA. The CDR3 extends over 13 amino acids. CDR3 protein: CSVVLAGDNEQFF.

The chain is built from TRBV11-2 and TRBJ2-6; TCRdb's D call of TRBD1 is untestable without DNA. The CDR3 contains 17 residues. Germline lookup yields CDR1 SGHAT and CDR2 FQNNGV. The CDR3 sequence: CASSSTGGEAGANVLTF.

The rearrangement links TRBV18 to TRBJ1-1; checking the TCRdb D call of TRBD1 is not possible without DNA. CDR3 length equals 15 residues. The V gene's germline CDR1 is KGHSH and CDR2 LQKENI. This CDR3 is CASSPPDRGPTEAFF. The entire variable domain, with the rest obtained from reference TRBV18 and TRBJ1-1, is as follows: NAGVMQNPRHLVRRRGQEARLRCSPMKGHSHVYWYRQLPEEGLKFMVYLQKENIIDESGMPKERFSAEFPKEGPSILRIQQVVRGDSAAYFCASSPPDRGPTEAFFGQGTRLTVV.

The CDR3 sequence is CASSSRQGTADEQYF. The chain couples TRBV5-1 to TRBJ2-7; TCRdb lists TRBD1, though no DNA is available to test this call. The CDR3 has 15 residues. The germline gives CDR1 SGHRS, CDR2 YFSETQ.

The chain employs TRBV9 and TRBJ1-1; TCRdb calls TRBD1, which cannot be checked without DNA. Germline values: CDR1 SGDLS, CDR2 YYNGEE. This CDR3 region has 16 residues. The CDR3 loop is CASSPRQGALDTEAFF.

This clonotype is called medium-sized based on its frequency. The chain combines TRBV6-5 with TRBJ2-2; TCRdb selects TRBD1, and the lack of DNA leaves this call unchecked. The CDR3 is 13 residues long. Looked up from germline, CDR1 is MNHEY and CDR2 is SVGAGI. CDR3 region: CASTQGGPGELFF.

Its frequency marks this clonotype as medium-sized (0.01 to 0.1%). The chain employs TRBV12-3 or TRBV12-4 and TRBJ2-1; the TCRdb D gene call, TRBD1, has no DNA to confirm it. The CDR3 is made up of 15 amino acids. The CDR3 protein is CASSPTGTGASGQFF.

This chain links TRBV13 with TRBJ1-3; the TRBD1 assignment by TCRdb is unverifiable without DNA. The CDR3 covers 14 residues. The V gene's germline CDR1 is PRHDT and CDR2 FYEKMQ (reference sequence). CDR3 loop: CASSWDRSGNTIYF.

The rearrangement uses TRBV6-6 and TRBJ2-1; the TCRdb D gene call, TRBD1, has no DNA to confirm it. CDR1 is MNHNY, CDR2 SVGAGI, per germline (reference sequence). CDR3 length: 13 residues. CDR3: CASSSSGPPVKFF.

This chain uses TRBV12-3 or TRBV12-4 with TRBJ2-1; no DNA is available, so the TRBD2 call from TCRdb remains unchecked. This CDR3 has 16 amino acids. CDR3 protein: CASSLGTSGIYNEQFF.

V and J are TRBV29-1 and TRBJ2-2; TCRdb designates TRBD2, a call that cannot be tested without DNA. Germline V gene lookup returns CDR1 SQVTM and CDR2 ANQGSEA. The CDR3 has 14 residues. The CDR3 here is CSVVLAANTGELFF.

The rearrangement uses TRBV19 and TRBJ1-5; TCRdb designates TRBD1, a call that cannot be tested without DNA. This CDR3 spans 15 amino acids. Looked up from germline, CDR1 is LNHDA and CDR2 is SQIVND (reference sequence). The CDR3 here is CASSIRTGGPQPQHF.

The chain couples TRBV5-1 to TRBJ2-1; TCRdb outputs TRBD2, but without DNA this stays unchecked. The CDR3 sequence is 14 residues long. Per germline, CDR1 SGHRS and CDR2 YFSETQ. The CDR3 region is CASSLATGRNEQFF.

The chain recombines TRBV7-8 with TRBJ2-2. The CDR3 covers 13 residues. Germline CDR1 is SGHVS and CDR2 is FQNEAQ. CDR3 loop: CASSYIDPGELFF.

The chain is built from TRBV3-1 and TRBJ2-7. This CDR3 is built from 11 residues. Germline-derived CDR1 and CDR2 are LGHDT and YNNKEL (reference sequence). The CDR3: CASSSGYEQYF.

The rearrangement uses TRBV7-6 and TRBJ2-5; TCRdb's D call, TRBD2, is unchecked because there is no DNA. Germline CDR1 is SGHVS and CDR2 is FNYEAQ. This CDR3 contains 15 residues. The chain's CDR3 is CASAGLLAGKETQYF.

The chain employs TRBV5-1 and TRBJ2-6. Germline CDR1 reads SGHRS; CDR2 reads YFSETQ. This CDR3 is built from 17 residues. This chain's CDR3 is CASSRVSAVSGANVLTF.

The chain links TRBV29-1 to TRBJ1-1. Germline V lookup: CDR1 SQVTM, CDR2 ANQGSEA. The CDR3 is 12 amino acids. This chain's CDR3 is CSAVIRNTEAFF. The complete variable domain, with remaining parts taken from reference TRBV29-1 and TRBJ1-1, reads SAVISQKPSRDICQRGTSLTIQCQVDSQVTMMFWYRQQPGQSLTLIATANQGSEATYESGFVIDKFPISRPNLTFSTLTVSNMSPEDSSIYLCSAVIRNTEAFFGQGTRLTVV.

This clonotype registers medium-sized (0.01 to 0.1%) by frequency. The rearrangement links TRBV20-1 to TRBJ1-4. The CDR3 is 14 residues long. Germline CDR1 is DFQATT and CDR2 is SNEGSKA (reference sequence). CDR3 loop: CSASREATNEKLFF.

The rearrangement uses TRBV11-2 and TRBJ2-5; TCRdb's assignment of TRBD1 cannot be checked, as there is no DNA. This CDR3 is 15 amino acids long. Germline V lookup: CDR1 SGHAT, CDR2 FQNNGV. CDR3 region: CASSNRDRERETQYF.

The J gene is TRBJ2-7, the V gene TRBV27; TCRdb calls TRBD2, which cannot be checked without DNA. The CDR3 runs to 16 residues. Germline lookup yields CDR1 MNHEY and CDR2 SMNVEV (reference sequence). The CDR3 region is CASSLFTDRGSYEQYF.

V and J are TRBV5-1 and TRBJ1-2. CDR1 and CDR2 (germline): SGHRS, YFSETQ. The CDR3 loop spans 13 amino acids. This CDR3 is CASSLDKSYGYTF.

This clonotype is called medium-sized based on its frequency. J is TRBJ2-1 and V is TRBV7-8; TCRdb designates TRBD2, a call that cannot be tested without DNA. Germline V CDR1 and CDR2: SGHVS, FQNEAQ. This CDR3 comprises 17 residues. The CDR3: CASSLPEGREYYNEQFF. Together with reference TRBV7-8 and TRBJ2-1, the CDR3 gives the full variable domain: GAGVSQSPRYKVAKRGQDVALRCDPISGHVSLFWYQQALGQGPEFLTYFQNEAQLDKSGLPSDRFFAERPEGSVSTLKIQRTQQEDSAVYLCASSLPEGREYYNEQFFGPGTRLTVL.

This clonotype counts as medium-sized (0.01 to 0.1%) by frequency. The J gene is TRBJ2-2, the V gene TRBV29-1; the D gene TCRdb calls, TRBD2, cannot be checked with no DNA. The germline CDR1 and CDR2 sequences are SQVTM and ANQGSEA. CDR3 length equals 12 residues. The CDR3 here is CSVGEGTGELFF.